This TCR beta chain was identified in a study of T cells after yellow fever vaccination. Germline CDR1 SGHTA, CDR2 FQGNSA. Trimming took 4 bases from V and 3 from J; bases not matched to a gene: 5. This CDR3 spans 14 amino acids. TCRdb used MiXCR to reprocess the 5' RACE reads, holding one entry per CDR3 protein. The table lists roughly 190,000 distinct CDR3 sequences, more than 9.5% of them singletons. This clonotype appeared many times. The sequence was obtained from a man in his late teens or twenties who received the YFV17D yellow fever vaccine. This rearrangement joins TRBV7-2 to TRBJ1-2, with 7 bases aligning to TRBD1. The material was CD8+ T cells sorted from PBMCs, obtained 15 days after the yellow fever booster vaccination. The CDR3 bases are TGTGCCAGCAGCTACCCGGGACAGCACTATGGCTACACCTTC. Translated, it gives CASSYPGQHYGYTF.